This T cell receptor beta chain is from a study of OX40 agonist ivuxolimab in advanced cancers. Background on the study: Patients' therapy was ivuxolimab, an antibody that acts as an agonist of OX40 (CD134). Two cutaneous melanoma patients and one hepatocellular carcinoma patient, three in all, had partial responses.

Trimming cost V 3 bases and J 8 bases; bases outside gene matches: 9. Germline V gene data show CDR1 as LGHNT and CDR2 as FRNRAP. This CDR3 is 15 amino acids long. Study-wide points: Among expanded peripheral T cells, antigen specificity went undetermined. The authors also found low normalized T-cell clonal expansion in some nonresponders.

A note on this clone: Antigen specificity is unknown.

Profiled with immunoSEQ multiplex PCR; TCRdb holds only in-frame clones, not every one. Found here are about 70,000 clones, 89% of them singletons; the top ten hold around 10%. The receptor's source is an adult with an advanced solid tumor such as melanoma, head and neck, liver or kidney cancer. Material: CD4+ or CD8+ T cells sorted from blood, obtained in a trial of the OX40 agonist ivuxolimab. The chain carries TRBV12-5 and TRBJ2-1, with 8 bases fitting TRBD1. The CDR3 here is CASGLGQGARDEQFF. Here the CDR3 DNA reads TGTGCTAGTGGTTTAGGTCAGGGGGCCCGGGATGAGCAGTTCTTC. Supplemented by reference TRBV12-5 and TRBJ2-1, the full variable domain reads DARVTQTPRHKVTEMGQEVTMRCQPILGHNTVFWYRQTMMQGLELLAYFRNRAPLDDSGMPKDRFSAEMPDATLATLKIQPSEPRDSAVYFCASGLGQGARDEQFFGPGTRLTVL.